This entry describes one T cell receptor (beta chain). No antigen is known for it. The record originates from a study of cytomegalovirus exposure and HLA in healthy donors. The study's findings and limits: As a later analysis showed, a missense DCLRE1C variant was linked to trimming of TCR beta V- and J-genes.

In germline, CDR1 is MNHNS, CDR2 SASEGT. The germline V and J ends were trimmed by 4 bases and 5 bases, with 8 bases remaining between them. The CDR3 consists of 12 residues. Both 60 Vbeta primers and 13 Jbeta primers went into the PCR. Assay: immunoSEQ multiplex PCR; the TCRdb copy retains only in-frame clones and omits some. The sample contains approximately 150,000 clones, about 74% of which appear only once. This TCR was recovered from a male donor in good health and CMV-seronegative. Sequencing used PBMCs. This chain uses TRBV6-1 with TRBJ1-2; no clear D gene. DNA of the CDR3: TGTGCCAGCAGTGGAGAATATTATGGCTACACCTTC. It codes for CASSGEYYGYTF.